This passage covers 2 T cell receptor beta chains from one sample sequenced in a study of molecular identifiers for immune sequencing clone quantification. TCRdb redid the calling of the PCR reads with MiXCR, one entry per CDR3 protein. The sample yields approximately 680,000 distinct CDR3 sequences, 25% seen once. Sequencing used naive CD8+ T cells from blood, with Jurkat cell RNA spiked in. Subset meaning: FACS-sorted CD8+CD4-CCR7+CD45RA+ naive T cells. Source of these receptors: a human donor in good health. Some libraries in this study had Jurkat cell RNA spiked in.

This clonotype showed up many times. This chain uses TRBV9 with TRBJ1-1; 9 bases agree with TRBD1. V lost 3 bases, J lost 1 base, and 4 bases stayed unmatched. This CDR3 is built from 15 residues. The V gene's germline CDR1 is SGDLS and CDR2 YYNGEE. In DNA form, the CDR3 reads TGTGCCAGCAGCGGAAGGACAGGGGCGAACACTGAAGCTTTCTTT. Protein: CASSGRTGANTEAFF.

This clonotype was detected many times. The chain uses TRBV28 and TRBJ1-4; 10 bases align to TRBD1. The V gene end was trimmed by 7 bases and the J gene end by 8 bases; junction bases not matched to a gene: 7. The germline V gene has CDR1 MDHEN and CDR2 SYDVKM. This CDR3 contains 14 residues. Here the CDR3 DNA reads TGTGCCAGCACCGGGACAGGGGTTGTGGAAAAACTGTTTTTT. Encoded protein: CASTGTGVVEKLFF.